This T cell receptor beta chain derives from a study of T cells in Graves' hyperthyroidism and ophthalmopathy. There are 14 residues in the CDR3. The V gene's germline CDR1 is GTSNPN and CDR2 SVGIG (reference sequence). With 0 bases removed from V and 4 bases from J, the gap between germline ends came to 12 bases. Authors of the study amplified TCR beta CDR3 regions from RNA transcripts. HTBI primers drove first-round RT-PCR of the TCR CDR3. Using its own MiXCR run on the multiplex PCR reads, TCRdb lists one record per CDR3 protein. The sample shows roughly 750,000 distinct CDR3 sequences, about 16% of them seen only once.

The gene calls are TRBV30 and TRBJ1-2; no firm D call. This TCR came from a man in his late teens or twenties with Graves' hyperthyroidism. The sample taken for sequencing was blood. CDR3 sequence (DNA): TGTGCCTGGAGTGTACGGAGGGAAGGCTATGGCTACACCTTC. Residues: CAWSVRREGYGYTF.